A single sample is the source of the 23 T cell receptor beta chains below, sequenced in a study of response to subunit inactivated influenza vaccine (dated 2018 in TCRdb). Receptors were amplified or captured by RT-PCR. The sequencing machine was an Illumina HiSeq 2500. TCRdb's own reprocessing of the public reads used fastp at Q25 and MiXCR and kept productive beta chains. Identical CDR3 proteins give one entry, which carries the most common genes and DNA. The sample includes more than 150,000 distinct CDR3 sequences, with roughly a tenth observed a single time. The top ten clonotypes cover about a third of the sample. The sequences come from CD8+ T cells sorted from PBMCs, collected less than 30 months after vaccination. The receptors originated from a man in his fifties or sixties who received an inactivated influenza vaccine. Donor details come from another sample of the same person, matched by shared clones.

The rearrangement links TRBV7-2 to TRBJ2-3; TRBD2 matches at 8 bases. Trimming removed 0 bases from V and 5 bases from J; junction bases left unmatched: 7. CDR1 is SGHTA and CDR2 is FQGNSA in the germline V gene. The length of the CDR3 is 16 residues. The CDR3: CASSLAGTRFQDTQYF. DNA for the CDR3: TGTGCCAGCAGCTTAGCCGGGACTAGATTTCAAGATACGCAGTATTTT.

The chain employs TRBV9 and TRBJ2-7; 7 bases fit TRBD2. CDR3 length: 13 residues. J gave up 6 bases and V 2 bases, and 5 bases lay outside the gene matches. From germline, CDR1 is SGDLS and CDR2 YYNGEE. The CDR3 DNA follows: TGTGCCAGCAGCGTGGGCGGGAGTAGCGAGCAGTACTTC. Its translation: CASSVGGSSEQYF. The variable domain in full, with the rest retrieved from reference TRBV9 and TRBJ2-7, is DSGVTQTPKHLITATGQRVTLRCSPRSGDLSVYWYQQSLDQGLQFLIQYYNGEERAKGNILERFSAQQFPDLHSELNLSSLELGDSALYFCASSVGGSSEQYFGPGTRLTVT.

The V and J genes are TRBV5-1 and TRBJ2-3; TRBD2 aligns across 7 bases. The J segment lost 4 bases and the V segment lost 0 bases, leaving 5 bases of the junction unmatched. This CDR3 spans 15 amino acids. Germline-derived CDR1 and CDR2 are SGHRS and YFSETQ. The CDR3 region has the DNA TGCGCCAGCAGCTTGGCCTGGGGGAGGGCAGATACGCAGTATTTT. It is translated as CASSLAWGRADTQYF.

The rearrangement links TRBV27 to TRBJ2-3; 14 bases fit TRBD2. After removal of 6 bases from V and 4 bases from J, the junction contained 3 bases not matched to a gene. This CDR3 comprises 15 residues. Germline V gives CDR1 MNHEY, CDR2 SMNVEV (reference sequence). CDR3 in amino acids: CASSGLAGGSDTQYF. The CDR3, as DNA: TGTGCCAGCAGCGGACTAGCGGGAGGTTCAGATACGCAGTATTTT.

In its sample, this clonotype was seen many times. The J gene is TRBJ1-2, the V gene TRBV10-2; 8 bases are shared with TRBD1. There are 14 residues in the CDR3. The J segment lost 8 bases and the V segment lost 6 bases, leaving 11 bases of the junction unmatched. Germline lookup yields CDR1 WSHSY and CDR2 SAAADI. The CDR3 nucleotides are TGCGCCAGCAGCCAATCCCCGGACAGGGACGGCTACACCTTC. Its translation: CASSQSPDRDGYTF.

J is TRBJ2-7 and V is TRBV11-2; no clear D gene. Trimming left V 3 bases short and J 3 bases short, with 9 bases between. Germline CDR1 is SGHAT and CDR2 is FQNNGV. The CDR3 sequence is 13 residues long. The CDR3 nucleotides are TGTGCCAGCAGCTTCGGACGGGTCTACGAGCAGTACTTC. The encoded protein is CASSFGRVYEQYF.

The V call is TRBV27, the J call TRBJ2-7; 7 bases line up with TRBD2. The germline CDR1 and CDR2 sequences are MNHEY and SMNVEV (reference sequence). This CDR3 comprises 14 residues. Losses at the gene ends were 5 bases for V and 6 bases for J; bases not matched to a gene: 10. CDR3 region: CASSPIAGSLEQYF. In DNA form, the CDR3 reads TGTGCCAGCAGTCCCATAGCGGGCTCCCTCGAGCAGTACTTC.

This clonotype has a count of ten or more. The rearrangement joins TRBV11-2 to TRBJ2-5; no clear D. The CDR3 has 11 amino acids. V lost 5 bases and J 5 bases, leaving 6 bases between the germline ends. Per the germline V gene, CDR1 is SGHAT and CDR2 is FQNNGV. The CDR3 sequence: CASSRLETQYF. DNA of the CDR3: TGTGCCAGCAGCCGCCTGGAGACCCAGTACTTC.

This clonotype was counted only a few times. This rearrangement joins TRBV5-1 to TRBJ2-7, with 7 positions matching TRBD2. The CDR3 runs to 15 residues. Trimming at V came to 0 bases and at J to 2 bases, leaving 5 bases not matched to a gene. The germline CDR1 and CDR2 sequences are SGHRS and YFSETQ. CDR3 sequence (DNA): TGCGCCAGCAGCTTGGTTTGGGGAGGGACCTACGAGCAGTACTTC. Translated: CASSLVWGGTYEQYF. The whole variable domain, filled in from reference TRBV5-1 and TRBJ2-7, reads KAGVTQTPRYLIKTRGQQVTLSCSPISGHRSVSWYQQTPGQGLQFLFEYFSETQRNKGNFPGRFSGRQFSNSRSEMNVSTLELGDSALYLCASSLVWGGTYEQYFGPGTRLTVT.

This clonotype was seen a few times. V is TRBV28 and J is TRBJ2-1, with 8 bases that match TRBD2. The junction had 8 bases not matched to a gene; V was cut back by 5 bases and J by 2 bases. The germline gives CDR1 MDHEN, CDR2 SYDVKM. This CDR3 spans 16 amino acids. The CDR3 sequence is CASSVMTSDPYNEQFF. CDR3 in DNA: TGTGCCAGCAGTGTAATGACTAGCGATCCCTACAATGAGCAGTTCTTC.

This clonotype was counted between two and nine times. The chain employs TRBV20-1 and TRBJ2-7; 10 bases fit TRBD1. The CDR3 has 14 residues. V lost 8 bases, J lost 2 bases, and 9 bases stayed unmatched. The germline CDR1 and CDR2 sequences are DFQATT and SNEGSKA (reference sequence). CDR3 sequence reads: CSPKDRGLTYEQYF. Here the CDR3 DNA reads TGCAGTCCTAAGGACAGGGGGTTAACCTACGAGCAGTACTTC.

V is TRBV5-1 and J is TRBJ2-5; TRBD1 is a possible D gene (6 bases). The CDR3 has 13 residues. Germline V gene lookup returns CDR1 SGHRS and CDR2 YFSETQ. The ends were cut back, 3 bases at V and 3 bases at J, with 9 bases in the middle. The CDR3 protein is CASSSDSEETQYF. CDR3 nucleotide sequence: TGCGCCAGCAGCTCGGACAGCGAAGAGACCCAGTACTTC.

This clonotype was counted between two and nine times. This sequence joins TRBV11-2 and TRBJ2-5; 9 nucleotides agree with TRBD2. The CDR3 is 18 residues long. Germline assignment: CDR1 SGHAT and CDR2 FQNNGV. With 2 bases clipped from V and 5 bases from J, the junction kept 15 bases outside the gene matches. The chain's CDR3 is CASSLIWLAGRVLETQYF. CDR3 DNA sequence: TGTGCCAGCAGCTTAATATGGCTAGCGGGACGGGTTCTGGAGACCCAGTACTTC.

The chain carries TRBV6-2 or TRBV6-3 and TRBJ2-7; maybe TRBD1 (6 bases). Trimming removed 3 bases at V and 3 bases at J, with 15 bases between. CDR3 length equals 15 residues. Germline lookup yields CDR1 MNHEY and CDR2 SVGEGT. The CDR3 DNA reads as TGTGCCAGCAGTTATTACGGGACACCAAACTACGAGCAGTACTTC. This codes for CASSYYGTPNYEQYF.

This clonotype was recorded a few times. V usage is TRBV24-1 and J usage is TRBJ2-5; TRBD1 aligns across 7 bases. The J segment lost 5 bases and the V segment lost 4 bases, leaving 6 bases of the junction unmatched. Looked up from germline, CDR1 is KGHDR and CDR2 is SFDVKD. The CDR3 is made up of 14 amino acids. CDR3 sequence reads: CATSDTGEIETQYF. CDR3 coding DNA: TGTGCCACCAGTGACACAGGGGAGATTGAGACCCAGTACTTC.

The V gene is TRBV6-2 or TRBV6-3, the J gene TRBJ2-7; D possibly uses TRBD1 or TRBD2 (5 bases each). Germline V lookup: CDR1 MNHEY, CDR2 SVGEGT. The CDR3 is 15 residues long. Trimming shortened V by 6 bases and J by 4 bases, and 19 bases separated the two germline ends. DNA for the CDR3: TGTGCCAGCAGAACCCCTTGGGGACCGTCGTACGAGCAGTACTTC. It yields the protein CASRTPWGPSYEQYF.

This chain links TRBV12-3 or TRBV12-4 with TRBJ2-3; D is unresolved. CDR3 length: 13 amino acids. V was shortened by 3 bases and J by 11 bases, with 15 bases between the two germline ends. The CDR3 DNA follows: TGTGCCAGCAGTTTTAACAGAGCAGACGGGCAGTATTTT. Translated, it gives CASSFNRADGQYF.

This clonotype came up a few times. The chain couples TRBV28 to TRBJ2-7; 8 bases line up with TRBD1. Germline CDR1 reads MDHEN; CDR2 reads SYDVKM. This CDR3 comprises 16 residues. After removal of 1 base from V and 0 bases from J, the junction contained 5 bases not matched to a gene. The CDR3 loop reads CASSLSVGTGSYEQYF. The CDR3 DNA is TGTGCCAGCAGTTTATCGGTCGGGACAGGCTCCTACGAGCAGTACTTC.

This clonotype was seen repeatedly, ten times or more. The chain combines TRBV7-8 with TRBJ2-7; D may be TRBD1 (6 bases). Trimming took 2 bases from V and 3 from J, leaving 14 bases between them. Germline V gene data show CDR1 as SGHVS and CDR2 as FQNEAQ. This CDR3 contains 15 residues. The CDR3 loop is CASSLSSSRGYEQYF. In nucleotides, the CDR3 is TGTGCCAGCAGCTTAAGTTCCAGCAGGGGCTACGAGCAGTACTTC.

J is TRBJ2-7 and V is TRBV5-6, with D possibly matching TRBD1 (6 bases). CDR3 length: 14 amino acids. Germline CDR1 and CDR2: SGHDT and YYEEEE. Deletions cut 0 bases from V and 4 bases from J, with 11 bases between. CDR3 sequence (DNA): TGTGCCAGCAGCTTGGCGCTTCAGGGGTACGAGCAGTACTTC. Protein product: CASSLALQGYEQYF.

V usage is TRBV7-2 and J usage is TRBJ2-1; 8 nucleotides match TRBD1. The J segment lost 0 bases and the V segment lost 5 bases, leaving 3 bases of the junction unmatched. CDR1 and CDR2 (germline): SGHTA, FQGNSA. CDR3 length: 15 residues. CDR3 region: CASSPDRVSYNEQFF. DNA of the CDR3: TGTGCCAGCAGCCCGGACAGGGTCTCCTACAATGAGCAGTTCTTC.

CDR3 protein: CATSDSRTGLGDTEAFF. The CDR3, as DNA: TGTGCCACCAGTGATTCCAGGACAGGCTTAGGGGACACTGAAGCTTTCTTT. The chain links TRBV24-1 to TRBJ1-1; 7 bases are a match to TRBD1. Germline CDR1 reads KGHDR; CDR2 reads SFDVKD. The length of the CDR3 is 17 residues. Losses at the gene ends were 2 bases for V and 3 bases for J; bases not matched to a gene: 11.

This clonotype was seen a few times. The chain couples TRBV20-1 to TRBJ1-5; D is unresolved. Germline CDR1 and CDR2: DFQATT and SNEGSKA (reference sequence). V lost 3 bases, J lost 2 bases, and 8 bases lay in between. There are 13 residues in the CDR3. The CDR3 reads CSARLGGNQPQHF. The DNA of the CDR3 is TGCAGTGCTAGGTTGGGAGGCAATCAGCCCCAGCATTTT.